The clone carrying this TCR beta chain showed up just a few times. Regarding time point: newly diagnosed GD, antithyroid drugs for less than 3 months. Construction of the TCR library relied on RNA isolated from PBMCs. These data come from a study of regulatory T cells in long-lasting Graves disease. In the study overall: Duration of antithyroid drug therapy among newly diagnosed Graves' patients was under 3 months.

The trim removed 2 bases at V and 7 bases at J, leaving 4 bases unmatched. The CDR3 covers 13 residues. Germline CDR1 and CDR2: KGHSH and LQKENI. Building the TCR beta libraries relied on iRepertoire HTBI primers, and CDR3 regions underwent Arm-PCR. MiXCR, applied by TCRdb to the multiplex PCR reads, yields one record per CDR3 protein. The repertoire includes a few hundred thousand distinct CDR3 sequences, roughly 14% of them detected once, and over 7.5% sits in the top ten. In addition, the sample was reused for a study of T cells in Graves' hyperthyroidism and ophthalmopathy. That work contributes: Clonotypes that were expanded in thyroid above 0.001 mostly appeared in blood too.

This clonotype was sampled from a man aged 30 to 45 with Graves disease. The sequencing here drew on peripheral blood mononuclear cells (PBMCs), taken at new diagnosis, from a patient treated with antithyroid drugs. The V gene is TRBV18, the J gene TRBJ1-1; 7 bases are shared with TRBD1. The CDR3: CASSPTGVGEAFF. The CDR3 DNA reads as TGTGCCAGCTCACCAACAGGGGTCGGTGAAGCTTTCTTT.